The entry below gives a single T cell receptor beta chain sequence along with its context. The target of this receptor is not known. Within one base of it there is no much larger clone, and no base qualities were kept. TCRbeta rearrangements were sequenced from genomic DNA using the immunoSEQ assay at survey resolution. The paper's data handling went like this. Any clonotype making up more than 5% of the repertoire was considered a putative leukemic clone, which gave around 59 such clones in some 30 patients. In the TCR sequencing data, the lowest productive clonotype frequency that could be detected was 2.59 x 10-5. Only productive TCRbeta rearrangements, defined as complete and in-frame sequences, were included in the analyses. Sample clonality was computed as Simpson clonality in the immunoSEQ Analyzer version 3.0. Clones were binned by frequency as very rare, small, medium, large (1-20%) or hyperexpanded (>20%). Generation probabilities were estimated with OLGA 1.2.3, V-gene circos plots were made with VDJtools, specificities were looked up in VDJdb, and CDR3 motifs were identified with GLIPH. This immuneACCESS table, as held by TCRdb, lists in-frame sequences with V and J called but not all clones. Of the missing ones, under half trace to an unresolved V gene in checked studies; the others have no known cause. V and J calls and clone size come straight from that table; D and trimming were deduced from the DNA. This sample lists about 2,200 clones; roughly 84% were detected once. The ten most abundant clones make up about 6.1% of the sample.

The CDR3 sequence holds 12 residues, the cysteine and phenylalanine included. The retained sequence is limited to the CDR3, 36 bases, with the frame set at the first base. Trimming costs V 5 bases and J 5 bases, and their ends lie 10 bases apart. CDR1 and CDR2 (MNHEY, SMNVEV) derive from the germline V gene (reference sequence). CD4+ T-LGLL patients were recruited from hematology units in Padova (Italy), Helsinki (Finland) and Shinshu (Japan). Depending on sample availability, patient samples were obtained as bead-purified CD4+, CD4+CD8+, CD57+ or CD56+ fractions, or as unselected PBMC. Patient TCRbeta data were integrated with somatic STAT5B mutation profiles obtained by deep amplicon sequencing of the same DNA. All TCR-sequenced material derived from peripheral blood: patient blood samples and healthy donor buffy coats. Peripheral blood mononuclear cells were isolated by Ficoll-Hypaque gradient centrifugation. Genomic DNA was extracted with the Gentra Puregene Cell and Tissue kit and quantified on a Qubit 2.0 fluorometer.

This entry belongs to a study of STAT5B mutations in CD4+ large granular lymphocyte leukemia (dated by TCRdb to about 2022). Background on the whole study: When cryopreserved patient cells were available, CD8+ cells were depleted as a first step, and selection with anti-CD4 microbeads followed. The TCRbeta repertoires of CD4+ T-cell large granular lymphocyte leukemia patients were compared with the TCRbeta repertoires of healthy blood donors. Flow cytometry on FACSCanto II or FACSVerse showed that the purified fractions were more than 95% pure among lymphocytes.

Findings and caveats that apply to the study as a whole: Enrichment of TRBV06-family usage was observed among the top patient clones (8/27) relative to healthy controls (2/35). The data were not HLA-matched, and the higher clonality in CD4+ T-LGLL than in CD8+ T-LGLL could be due to the relatively small sample size. Heterogeneous cell sources were used for patients, and only five to seven CD4-sorted patient samples were included in the clonality comparison with healthy controls. Main leukemic clonotypes were private to each patient, although about a quarter of the main leukemic clonotypes were found at low frequency in the non-leukemic repertoires of other patients. Compared with healthy CD4+ repertoires, CD4-sorted patient repertoires appeared more clonal, and this difference remained even after the putative leukemic clones were removed.

The sequencing sample was made of PBMCs. The rearrangement joined TRBV27 to TRBJ2-7, with the identity of the D gene unclear. The clonotype comes from a woman in her 70s with CD4+ T-cell large granular lymphocyte leukemia. The CDR3 region: CASSPGSHEQYF. The DNA sequence reads TGTGCCAGCAGTCCCGGGTCCCACGAGCAGTACTTC.